The rows below give T cell receptor beta chains drawn from one sample of a study of shared clonotypes between healthy human individuals. This table comes from immunoSEQ multiplex PCR, and its TCRdb copy is limited to in-frame clones, with some not included. The table records some 1,100,000 clones, approximately 80% of them present only once. Sequencing input: memory CD4+ T cells from PBMCs. These receptor sequences come from a man between 18 and 35 years old in good health. Some clones in this sample may be carry-over from other donors' samples. The conserved cysteine and the conserved F or W are not part of the CDR3 here. The D gene is left open where the match is weak.

CDR3aa: ASSQVHGKNIQY
len: 12
v_gene: TRBV4-1
d_gene: NA

CDR3aa: ASSRDRGENEAF
len: 12
v_gene: TRBV7-9
d_gene: TRBD1

CDR3aa: ASKDGSANTEAF
len: 12
v_gene: TRBV5-1
d_gene: NA

CDR3aa: ASSYARYSYEQY
len: 12
v_gene: TRBV28
d_gene: NA

CDR3aa: ASSYSPGEKLF
len: 11
v_gene: TRBV6-5
d_gene: NA

CDR3aa: ASSLASAGTGGGEAF
len: 15
v_gene: TRBV5-1
d_gene: TRBD1

CDR3aa: ASSDPNQPQH
len: 10
v_gene: TRBV6-6
d_gene: NA

CDR3aa: ASSLAPGPDTQY
len: 12
v_gene: TRBV27
d_gene: NA

CDR3aa: ASSYGDSYNSPLH
len: 13
v_gene: TRBV6-5
d_gene: NA

CDR3aa: ASSRTGTGTDGYT
len: 13
v_gene: TRBV11-2
d_gene: TRBD1

CDR3aa: ASRQGADTEAF
len: 11
v_gene: TRBV25-1
d_gene: TRBD1

CDR3aa: ASSYSILTGGYGYT
len: 14
v_gene: TRBV6-5
d_gene: TRBD1

CDR3aa: ASSPPGYNEQF
len: 11
v_gene: TRBV6-5
d_gene: NA

CDR3aa: ASRGGAGGDDTQY
len: 13
v_gene: TRBV6-1
d_gene: TRBD2

CDR3aa: ASSLALRGEYEQY
len: 13
v_gene: TRBV5-4
d_gene: NA

CDR3aa: ASFGGGLAGPDTQY
len: 14
v_gene: TRBV5-1
d_gene: TRBD2

CDR3aa: ASSPLGQDVVQY
len: 12
v_gene: TRBV18
d_gene: TRBD1

CDR3aa: ASSLRSDPNTEAF
len: 13
v_gene: TRBV7-2
d_gene: NA

CDR3aa: ASSLEKGSDTQY
len: 12
v_gene: TRBV5-1
d_gene: NA

CDR3aa: ASRLRDRGEAF
len: 11
v_gene: TRBV28
d_gene: TRBD1

CDR3aa: ASSSSGGGNEQF
len: 12
v_gene: TRBV6-5
d_gene: TRBD2

CDR3aa: ASRPGQLNQPQH
len: 12
v_gene: TRBV28
d_gene: TRBD1

CDR3aa: ASAVQETQY
len: 9
v_gene: TRBV2
d_gene: NA

CDR3aa: ASSGGPNEKLF
len: 11
v_gene: TRBV5-1
d_gene: NA

CDR3aa: ASSGGSRRAYNEQF
len: 14
v_gene: TRBV11-2
d_gene: NA

CDR3aa: ASSSGQSTGELF
len: 12
v_gene: TRBV5-1
d_gene: NA

CDR3aa: ASSQDSGRAYEQY
len: 13
v_gene: TRBV4-1
d_gene: TRBD2

CDR3aa: ASSLAPLAKNIQY
len: 13
v_gene: TRBV5-1
d_gene: NA

CDR3aa: ASSPRGYSQY
len: 10
v_gene: TRBV19
d_gene: NA

CDR3aa: ASSVVGQNTEAF
len: 12
v_gene: TRBV6-1
d_gene: NA

CDR3aa: ASSLFTVAERPGELF
len: 15
v_gene: TRBV7-2
d_gene: NA

CDR3aa: ASRSGASGQPQH
len: 12
v_gene: TRBV19
d_gene: NA

CDR3aa: ASSLAGSSGTYEQY
len: 14
v_gene: TRBV5-6
d_gene: TRBD2

CDR3aa: ASSLFSLGGEQY
len: 12
v_gene: TRBV27
d_gene: NA

CDR3aa: ASSLNGDQETQY
len: 12
v_gene: TRBV7-2
d_gene: NA

CDR3aa: ASSSSGTHGGEQF
len: 13
v_gene: TRBV7-3
d_gene: NA

CDR3aa: ATSRDRGQAYGYT
len: 13
v_gene: TRBV15
d_gene: NA

CDR3aa: AISESMVAGGFLETQY
len: 16
v_gene: TRBV10-3
d_gene: TRBD2